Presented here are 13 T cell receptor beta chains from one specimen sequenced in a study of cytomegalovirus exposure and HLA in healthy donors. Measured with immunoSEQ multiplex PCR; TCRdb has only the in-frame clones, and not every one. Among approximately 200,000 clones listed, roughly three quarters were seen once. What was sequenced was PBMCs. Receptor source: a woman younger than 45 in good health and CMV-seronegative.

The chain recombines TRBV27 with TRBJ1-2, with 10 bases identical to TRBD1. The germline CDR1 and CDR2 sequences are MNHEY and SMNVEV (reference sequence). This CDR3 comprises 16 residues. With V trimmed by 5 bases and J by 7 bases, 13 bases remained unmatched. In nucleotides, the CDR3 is TGTGCCAGCAGTCCAGGACAGGGGGTGCCCCCTCGTGGCTACACCTTC. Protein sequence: CASSPGQGVPPRGYTF.

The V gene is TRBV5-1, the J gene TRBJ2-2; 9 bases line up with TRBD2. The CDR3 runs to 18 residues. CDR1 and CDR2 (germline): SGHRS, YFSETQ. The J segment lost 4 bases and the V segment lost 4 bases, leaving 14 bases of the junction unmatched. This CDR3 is CASSPVTAGTSTTGELFF. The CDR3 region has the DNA TGCGCCAGCAGCCCCGTAACAGCCGGGACTAGCACCACCGGGGAGCTGTTTTTT.

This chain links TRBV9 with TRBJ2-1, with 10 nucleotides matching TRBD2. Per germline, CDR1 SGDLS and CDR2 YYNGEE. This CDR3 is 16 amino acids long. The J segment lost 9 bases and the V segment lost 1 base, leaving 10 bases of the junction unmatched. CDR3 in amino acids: CASSVHRASGGGEQFF. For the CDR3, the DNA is TGTGCCAGCAGCGTACATAGGGCTAGCGGGGGAGGTGAGCAGTTCTTC. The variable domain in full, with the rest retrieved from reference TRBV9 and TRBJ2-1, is DSGVTQTPKHLITATGQRVTLRCSPRSGDLSVYWYQQSLDQGLQFLIQYYNGEERAKGNILERFSAQQFPDLHSELNLSSLELGDSALYFCASSVHRASGGGEQFFGPGTRLTVL.

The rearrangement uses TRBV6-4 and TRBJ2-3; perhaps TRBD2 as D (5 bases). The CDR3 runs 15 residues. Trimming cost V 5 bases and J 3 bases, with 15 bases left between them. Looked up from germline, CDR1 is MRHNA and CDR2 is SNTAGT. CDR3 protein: CASSSRVGGTDTQYF. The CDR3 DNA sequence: TGTGCCAGCAGTTCGAGGGTTGGAGGAACAGATACGCAGTATTTT.

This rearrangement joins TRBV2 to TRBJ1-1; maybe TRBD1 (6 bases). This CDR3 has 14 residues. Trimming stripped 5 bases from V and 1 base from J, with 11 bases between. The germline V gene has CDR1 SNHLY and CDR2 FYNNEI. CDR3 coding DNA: TGTGCCAGCAGTTGGAGACAGGAGAACACTGAAGCTTTCTTT. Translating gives CASSWRQENTEAFF.

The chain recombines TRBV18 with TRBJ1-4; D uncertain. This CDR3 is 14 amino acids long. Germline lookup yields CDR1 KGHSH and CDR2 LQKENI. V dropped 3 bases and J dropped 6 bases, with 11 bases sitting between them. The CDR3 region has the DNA TGTGCCAGCTCACCTACCGGTTTAGATGAAAAACTGTTTTTT. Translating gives CASSPTGLDEKLFF.

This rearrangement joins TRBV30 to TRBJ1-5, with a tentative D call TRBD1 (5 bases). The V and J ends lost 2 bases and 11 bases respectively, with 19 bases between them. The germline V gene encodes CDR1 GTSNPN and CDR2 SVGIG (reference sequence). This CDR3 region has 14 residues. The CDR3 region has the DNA TGTGCCTGGAGTATGGGGGGACTAAGCGGGTCCCAGCATTTT. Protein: CAWSMGGLSGSQHF.

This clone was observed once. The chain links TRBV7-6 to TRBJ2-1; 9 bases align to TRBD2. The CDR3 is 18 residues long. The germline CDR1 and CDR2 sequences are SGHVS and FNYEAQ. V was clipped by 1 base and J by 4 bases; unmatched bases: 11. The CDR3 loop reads CASSLVPSGAGGYNEQFF. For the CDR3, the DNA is TGTGCCAGCAGCTTAGTCCCTAGCGGGGCGGGTGGGTACAATGAGCAGTTCTTC. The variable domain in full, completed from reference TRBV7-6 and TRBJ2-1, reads GAGVSQSPRYKVTKRGQDVALRCDPISGHVSLYWYRQALGQGPEFLTYFNYEAQQDKSGLPNDRFSAERPEGSISTLTIQRTEQRDSAMYRCASSLVPSGAGGYNEQFFGPGTRLTVL.

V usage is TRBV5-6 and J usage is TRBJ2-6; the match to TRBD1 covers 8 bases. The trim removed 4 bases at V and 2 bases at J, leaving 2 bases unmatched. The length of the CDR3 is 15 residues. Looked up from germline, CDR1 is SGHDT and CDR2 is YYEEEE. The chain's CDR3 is CASSIQGAGANVLTF. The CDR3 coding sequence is TGTGCCAGCAGCATACAGGGGGCTGGGGCCAACGTCCTGACTTTC.

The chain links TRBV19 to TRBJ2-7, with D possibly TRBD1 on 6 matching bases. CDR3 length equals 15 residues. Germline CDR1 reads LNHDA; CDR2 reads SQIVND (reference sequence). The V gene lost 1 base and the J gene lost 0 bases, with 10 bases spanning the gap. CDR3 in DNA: TGTGCCAGTAGTATAGCCAGGGGCCACTCCTACGAGCAGTACTTC. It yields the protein CASSIARGHSYEQYF. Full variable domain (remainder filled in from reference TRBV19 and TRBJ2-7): DGGITQSPKYLFRKEGQNVTLSCEQNLNHDAMYWYRQDPGQGLRLIYYSQIVNDFQKGDIAEGYSVSREKKESFPLTVTSAQKNPTAFYLCASSIARGHSYEQYFGPGTRLTVT.

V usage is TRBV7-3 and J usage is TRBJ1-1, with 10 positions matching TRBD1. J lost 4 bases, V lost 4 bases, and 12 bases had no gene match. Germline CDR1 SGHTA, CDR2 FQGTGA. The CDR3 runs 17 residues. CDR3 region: CASSSISRRTGGTEAFF. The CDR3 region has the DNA TGTGCCAGCAGCTCGATATCACGTCGGACAGGGGGCACTGAAGCTTTCTTT.

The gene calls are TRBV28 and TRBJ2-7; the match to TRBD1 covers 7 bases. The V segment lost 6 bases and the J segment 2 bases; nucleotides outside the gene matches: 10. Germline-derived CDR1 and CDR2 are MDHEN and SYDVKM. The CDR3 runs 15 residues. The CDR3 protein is CASRRRQGATYEQYF. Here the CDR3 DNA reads TGTGCCAGCAGGCGCCGACAGGGAGCAACCTACGAGCAGTACTTC.

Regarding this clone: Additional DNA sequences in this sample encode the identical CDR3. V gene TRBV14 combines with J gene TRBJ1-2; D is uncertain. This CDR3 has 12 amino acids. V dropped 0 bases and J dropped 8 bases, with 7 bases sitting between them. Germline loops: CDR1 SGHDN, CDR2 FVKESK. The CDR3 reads CASSQDRGGYTF. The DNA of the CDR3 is TGTGCCAGCAGCCAAGATCGAGGCGGCTACACCTTC.